This T cell receptor beta chain was found in a study of blood T cell repertoires in COVID-19. Only in-frame clones appear in the TCRdb table, and some are missing; sequencing was by immunoSEQ multiplex PCR. The sample holds 180,000 or so clones, over 75% seen once. The CDR3 is made up of 17 amino acids. Trimming took 0 bases from V and 6 from J; bases not matched to a gene: 9. CDR1 and CDR2 (germline): LGHDT, YNNKEL (reference sequence). This clonotype originated in a person aged 65 to 79 with COVID-19, enrolled during active disease. The material sequenced was peripheral blood. V usage is TRBV3-1 (or the pseudogene TRBV3-2) and J usage is TRBJ1-5; 9 nucleotides match TRBD1. The chain's CDR3 is CASSQEVTQGAAQPQHF. CDR3 sequence (DNA): TGTGCCAGCAGCCAAGAAGTCACACAGGGGGCGGCTCAGCCCCAGCATTTT.